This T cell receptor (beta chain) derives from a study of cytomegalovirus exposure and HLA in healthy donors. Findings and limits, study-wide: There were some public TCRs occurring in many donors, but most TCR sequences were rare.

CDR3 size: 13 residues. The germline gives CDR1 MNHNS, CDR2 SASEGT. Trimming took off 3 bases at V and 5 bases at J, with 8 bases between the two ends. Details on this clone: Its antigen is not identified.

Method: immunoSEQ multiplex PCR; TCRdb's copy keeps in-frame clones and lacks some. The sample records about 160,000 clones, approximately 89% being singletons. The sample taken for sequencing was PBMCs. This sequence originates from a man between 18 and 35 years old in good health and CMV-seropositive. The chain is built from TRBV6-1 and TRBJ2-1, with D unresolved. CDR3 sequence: CASSESRNNEQFF. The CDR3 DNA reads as TGTGCCAGCAGTGAGTCGAGAAACAATGAGCAGTTCTTC.